Reported below is one TCR beta chain. Its matching antigen is unknown. These data belong to a study of cytomegalovirus exposure and HLA in healthy donors. CDR1 and CDR2 from the germline V gene are KGHSH and LQKENI. The junction had 5 bases not matched to a gene; V was cut back by 3 bases and J by 4 bases. There are 14 residues in the CDR3. Whole-study findings and limits: Sequencing probably produced one cluster of sequence variants that were highly shared.

Vbeta (60) and Jbeta (13) primers were used in the PCR. Using immunoSEQ multiplex PCR, the repertoire was profiled, and TCRdb retains in-frame clones only, with some absent. The repertoire holds 60,000 to 85,000 clones, with 84% as singletons. The specimen was PBMCs. The clonotype originates from a man between 65 and 85 years old in good health and CMV-seropositive. V gene TRBV18 combines with J gene TRBJ1-2; 7 bases align to TRBD1. CDR3 amino acids: CASSPGQQIYGYTF. The CDR3 bases are TGTGCCAGCTCACCGGGACAGCAAATCTATGGCTACACCTTC.